This T cell receptor beta chain was recovered during a study of cytomegalovirus exposure and HLA in healthy donors. Background on the study: Of some 400 genotyped donors, about 81% grouped in the Caucasian-associated ancestry cluster. Study findings and constraints: A later analysis linked a missense variant in DCLRE1C to the trimming of TCR beta V and J genes. Later analysis found that TCR beta chains associated with HLA were more clonally expanded than other, equally common chains. A later analysis revealed that TCR association rates differed between HLA loci, peaking at DRB1 and bottoming out at HLA-C.

Trimming removed 7 bases from V and 2 bases from J, with 14 bases in between. Germline V gives CDR1 SNHLY, CDR2 FYNNEI. The CDR3 length is 14 residues. PCR used 60 Vbeta primers and 13 Jbeta primers. Data came from immunoSEQ multiplex PCR; TCRdb stores just in-frame clones and leaves some out. The data hold around 54,000 clones, with roughly 84% observed a single time. Turning to this clone: The antigen is unknown.

This sequence joins TRBV2 and TRBJ1-1; D is ambiguous. The TCR sequence derives from a woman aged 18-29 years in good health and CMV-seronegative. The sequenced sample consisted of PBMCs. Here the CDR3 reads CASTRSAFNTEAFF. CDR3 in DNA: TGTGCCAGCACCAGATCAGCGTTTAACACTGAAGCTTTCTTT.